This T cell receptor (beta chain) was profiled in a study of cytomegalovirus exposure and HLA in healthy donors. This PCR relied on a set of 60 Vbeta primers and 13 Jbeta primers. Clones were sequenced by immunoSEQ multiplex PCR, and TCRdb holds only the in-frame ones, with some missing. The sample carries 150,000 to 200,000 clones, under 85% recorded once. Specimen: PBMCs. The sequence was obtained from a man aged 18 to 30 in good health and CMV-seronegative.

This CDR3 reads CASSFLGQGFVEQYF. CDR3 DNA: TGTGCCAGCAGCTTTCTGGGACAGGGGTTTGTCGAGCAGTACTTC. The genes are TRBV7-2 and TRBJ2-7; 10 nucleotides align to TRBD1. The CDR3 is 15 amino acids. The germline V gene encodes CDR1 SGHTA and CDR2 FQGNSA. With 3 bases clipped from V and 6 bases from J, the junction kept 8 bases outside the gene matches.